This TCR beta chain was found in a study of CD8 T cells in Susac syndrome. Between the trimmed V and J ends, which lost 1 base and 2 bases, there was a span of 11 bases. The germline V gene encodes CDR1 SGHNT and CDR2 YYREEE (reference sequence). The CDR3 has 15 amino acids. This clonotype was found once. Reverse transcription of roughly 0.5 to 1 ug RNA was carried out with random hexamers. MiXCR was run by TCRdb on the immunoSEQ multiplex PCR reads, yielding one entry per CDR3 protein. The sample shows roughly 190,000 distinct CDR3 sequences, more than 85% of them seen only once. The chain recombines TRBV5-4 with TRBJ2-3; a possible D gene is TRBD2 (5 bases). The sequenced sample was CD4+ T cells from PBMCs. The clonotype originates from a human donor with Susac syndrome. DNA of the CDR3: TGTGCCAGCAGCTTGAGTGGACTCAACACAGATACGCAGTATTTT. Protein sequence: CASSLSGLNTDTQYF.